This TCR beta chain was captured in a study of CD8 T cells in ankylosing spondylitis. Whole-study results and caveats: According to the report, clones linked to the disease were significantly enriched in matched synovial fluid samples taken from ankylosing spondylitis patients. Some of the motif variants had earlier been found in reactive arthritis patients' fluid and blood.

TCRdb redid the calling of the 5' RACE reads with MiXCR, one entry per CDR3 protein. Of 150,000 to 200,000 distinct CDR3 sequences listed, 18% are singletons. Details on this clonotype: Its antigen remains unknown.

The specimen sequenced was blood, either unsorted or a sorted T cell fraction (not recorded which). This sequence was found in a male donor aged 5 to 30 with ankylosing spondylitis or in good health (not recorded which).

The CDR3 loop reads CASSPSDSYNEQFF. The CDR3 nucleotides read TGTGCCAGCAGCCCCTCGGACTCCTACAATGAGCAGTTCTTC. The chain combines TRBV7-6 with TRBJ2-1; no clear D. Germline lookup yields CDR1 SGHVS and CDR2 FNYEAQ. V lost 5 bases to trimming and J lost 0 bases, with 8 bases between them. This CDR3 region has 14 residues. The full variable domain, in which reference TRBV7-6 and TRBJ2-1 provide the parts outside the CDR3, is GAGVSQSPRYKVTKRGQDVALRCDPISGHVSLYWYRQALGQGPEFLTYFNYEAQQDKSGLPNDRFSAERPEGSISTLTIQRTEQRDSAMYRCASSPSDSYNEQFFGPGTRLTVL.